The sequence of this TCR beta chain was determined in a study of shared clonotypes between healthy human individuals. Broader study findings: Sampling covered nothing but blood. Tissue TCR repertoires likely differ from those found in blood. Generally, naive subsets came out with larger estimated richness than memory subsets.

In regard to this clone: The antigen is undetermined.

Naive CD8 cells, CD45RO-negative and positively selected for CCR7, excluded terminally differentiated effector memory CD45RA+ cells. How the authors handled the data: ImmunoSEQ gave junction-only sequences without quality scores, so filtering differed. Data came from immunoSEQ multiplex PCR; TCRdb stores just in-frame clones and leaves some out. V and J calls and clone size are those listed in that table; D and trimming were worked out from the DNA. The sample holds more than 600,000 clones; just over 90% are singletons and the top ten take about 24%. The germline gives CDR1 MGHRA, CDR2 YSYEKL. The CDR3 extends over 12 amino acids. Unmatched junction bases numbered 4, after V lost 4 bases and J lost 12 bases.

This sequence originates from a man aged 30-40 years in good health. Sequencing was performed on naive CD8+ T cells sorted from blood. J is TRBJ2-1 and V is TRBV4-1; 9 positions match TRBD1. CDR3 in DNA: TGCGCCAGCAGCCCGGACAGGGGTTCGCAGTTCTTC. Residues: CASSPDRGSQFF.